A selection of T cell receptor beta chains follows, all from one sample in a study of blood T cell repertoires in COVID-19. Here immunoSEQ multiplex PCR was the method, and the copy in TCRdb shows in-frame clones only, minus some. Of hundreds of thousands of clones listed, approximately 82% are singletons. Sequenced material: peripheral blood. These receptors came from a woman in her sixties or seventies with active or convalescent COVID-19. Both conserved end residues are part of each CDR3. Each record gives: clone size, D gene, V gene, J gene, CDR3 protein, CDR3 DNA. The D gene is left open where the match is weak. Size tells how often a clone was seen (once, few, many) or the class of an expanded clone, and some rows leave it out.

clone size: NA; D gene: NA; V gene: TRBV6-2/TRBV6-3; J gene: TRBJ1-5; CDR3 protein: CASSYQRQGMAPQQPQHF; CDR3 DNA: TGTGCCAGCAGTTACCAACGCCAGGGGATGGCCCCCCAGCAGCCCCAGCATTTT
clone size: NA; D gene: NA; V gene: TRBV7-9; J gene: TRBJ1-1; CDR3 protein: CASSLALDSTEAFF; CDR3 DNA: TGTGCCAGCAGCTTAGCCCTAGACTCAACTGAAGCTTTCTTT
clone size: NA; D gene: NA; V gene: TRBV27; J gene: TRBJ2-3; CDR3 protein: CARRRAGTDTQYF; CDR3 DNA: TGTGCCCGCAGGAGGGCAGGCACAGATACGCAGTATTTT
clone size: NA; D gene: NA; V gene: TRBV11-3; J gene: TRBJ1-2; CDR3 protein: CASSPKPGPGYGYTF; CDR3 DNA: TGTGCCAGCAGCCCCAAGCCCGGCCCGGGCTATGGCTACACCTTC
clone size: NA; D gene: TRBD2; V gene: TRBV18; J gene: TRBJ2-7; CDR3 protein: CASSAETSGSGEQYF; CDR3 DNA: TGTGCCAGCTCGGCCGAGACTAGCGGGAGTGGTGAGCAGTACTTC
clone size: NA; D gene: NA; V gene: TRBV3-1/TRBV3-2; J gene: TRBJ1-4; CDR3 protein: CASSPSHGGREKLFF; CDR3 DNA: TGTGCCAGCAGTCCATCGCACGGGGGAAGGGAAAAACTGTTTTTT
clone size: NA; D gene: NA; V gene: TRBV3-1/TRBV3-2; J gene: TRBJ2-1; CDR3 protein: CASEAGARSYNEQFF; CDR3 DNA: TGTGCCAGCGAAGCAGGGGCTCGCTCCTACAATGAGCAGTTCTTC
clone size: NA; D gene: TRBD2; V gene: TRBV24-1; J gene: TRBJ2-3; CDR3 protein: CATSASLAGAPSTDTQYF; CDR3 DNA: TGTGCCACCAGTGCATCTTTAGCGGGAGCTCCTAGCACAGATACGCAGTATTTT
clone size: once; D gene: TRBD1; V gene: TRBV5-1; J gene: TRBJ2-7; CDR3 protein: CASSTGQGHDEQYF; CDR3 DNA: TGCGCCAGCAGCACGGGACAGGGGCACGACGAGCAGTACTTC
clone size: NA; D gene: NA; V gene: TRBV7-9; J gene: TRBJ1-1; CDR3 protein: CASSSQGANTEAFF; CDR3 DNA: TGTGCCAGCAGCTCCCAGGGCGCGAACACTGAAGCTTTCTTT
clone size: NA; D gene: NA; V gene: TRBV4-2; J gene: TRBJ1-2; CDR3 protein: CASSQGEGPYYGYTF; CDR3 DNA: TGTGCCAGCAGCCAAGGGGAGGGACCTTACTATGGCTACACCTTC
clone size: few; D gene: NA; V gene: TRBV7-8; J gene: TRBJ2-1; CDR3 protein: CASSLEMSGSNEQFF; CDR3 DNA: TGTGCCAGCAGCTTAGAAATGTCCGGGAGCAATGAGCAGTTCTTC
clone size: NA; D gene: NA; V gene: TRBV21-1; J gene: TRBJ1-5; CDR3 protein: CASSKARTDQPQHF; CDR3 DNA: TGTGCCAGCAGCAAAGCGAGGACAGATCAGCCCCAGCATTTT
clone size: NA; D gene: NA; V gene: TRBV5-1; J gene: TRBJ2-6; CDR3 protein: CASSLEIYSGANVLTF; CDR3 DNA: TGCGCCAGCAGCTTGGAAATTTACTCTGGGGCCAACGTCCTGACTTTC
clone size: few; D gene: TRBD1; V gene: TRBV23-1; J gene: TRBJ2-3; CDR3 protein: CASSPDGQASGDTQYF; CDR3 DNA: TGCGCCAGCAGTCCTGATGGACAGGCCTCCGGAGATACGCAGTATTTT
clone size: few; D gene: NA; V gene: TRBV7-9; J gene: TRBJ1-2; CDR3 protein: CASSLAQGRYGYTF; CDR3 DNA: TGTGCCAGCAGCTTAGCCCAGGGCCGGTATGGCTACACCTTC
clone size: NA; D gene: NA; V gene: TRBV9; J gene: TRBJ2-5; CDR3 protein: CASSSGTGWVTQYF; CDR3 DNA: TGTGCCAGCAGCTCAGGGACTGGTTGGGTGACCCAGTACTTC
clone size: once; D gene: NA; V gene: TRBV7-7; J gene: TRBJ2-1; CDR3 protein: CASSLVAGEHNEQFF; CDR3 DNA: TGTGCTAGCAGCTTAGTTGCGGGCGAACACAATGAGCAGTTCTTC
clone size: few; D gene: TRBD1; V gene: TRBV7-9; J gene: TRBJ1-3; CDR3 protein: CASSLASGGSGNTIYF; CDR3 DNA: TGTGCCAGCAGCTTAGCATCAGGGGGCTCTGGAAACACCATATATTTT
clone size: NA; D gene: TRBD1; V gene: TRBV10-1; J gene: TRBJ2-3; CDR3 protein: CASSRGQGGLDTQYF; CDR3 DNA: TGCGCCAGCAGTCGAGGACAGGGGGGGTTAGATACGCAGTATTTT
clone size: NA; D gene: NA; V gene: TRBV12-3/TRBV12-4; J gene: TRBJ1-2; CDR3 protein: CASSLTDYGYTF; CDR3 DNA: TGTGCCAGCAGTTTGACAGACTATGGCTACACCTTC
clone size: NA; D gene: TRBD2; V gene: TRBV15; J gene: TRBJ2-3; CDR3 protein: CATSYLVAGGPSTDTQYF; CDR3 DNA: TGTGCCACCAGCTATCTGGTGGCGGGGGGTCCTAGCACAGATACGCAGTATTTT
clone size: NA; D gene: TRBD1; V gene: TRBV5-1; J gene: TRBJ2-6; CDR3 protein: CASSSTGVNGANVLTF; CDR3 DNA: TGCGCCAGCAGCTCCACAGGGGTAAATGGGGCCAACGTCCTGACTTTC
clone size: NA; D gene: NA; V gene: TRBV5-5; J gene: TRBJ2-7; CDR3 protein: CASSLGTDLRAGQYF; CDR3 DNA: TGTGCCAGCAGCTTGGGGACGGATCTACGAGCGGGGCAGTACTTC
clone size: NA; D gene: NA; V gene: TRBV10-3; J gene: TRBJ2-1; CDR3 protein: CAIGTSSYNEQFF; CDR3 DNA: TGTGCCATCGGAACTAGCTCCTACAATGAGCAGTTCTTC
clone size: NA; D gene: TRBD1; V gene: TRBV6-5; J gene: TRBJ1-6; CDR3 protein: CASSTDRGDSPLHF; CDR3 DNA: TGTGCCAGCAGTACCGACAGGGGGGATTCACCCCTCCACTTT
clone size: NA; D gene: NA; V gene: TRBV7-2; J gene: TRBJ1-5; CDR3 protein: CASSLYGTSGQPQHF; CDR3 DNA: TGTGCCAGCAGCTTATACGGGACATCGGGTCAGCCCCAGCATTTT
clone size: NA; D gene: NA; V gene: TRBV25-1; J gene: TRBJ2-5; CDR3 protein: CASSYGSSEETQYF; CDR3 DNA: TGTGCCAGCAGTTACGGTTCCTCGGAAGAGACCCAGTACTTC
clone size: NA; D gene: NA; V gene: TRBV2; J gene: TRBJ2-3; CDR3 protein: CASRTGAFSTDTQYF; CDR3 DNA: TGTGCCAGCAGGACGGGAGCCTTTAGCACAGATACGCAGTATTTT
clone size: NA; D gene: TRBD1; V gene: TRBV28; J gene: TRBJ1-5; CDR3 protein: CASSTGTASPRWPQHF; CDR3 DNA: TGTGCCAGCAGTACAGGGACAGCCTCACCCCGATGGCCCCAGCATTTT
clone size: NA; D gene: TRBD1; V gene: TRBV6-2/TRBV6-3; J gene: TRBJ1-1; CDR3 protein: CASSYRTGVNTEAFF; CDR3 DNA: TGTGCCAGCAGTTACAGGACAGGGGTGAACACTGAAGCTTTCTTT
clone size: NA; D gene: NA; V gene: TRBV5-1; J gene: TRBJ2-1; CDR3 protein: CASSLVGGEHNEQFF; CDR3 DNA: TGCGCCAGCAGCTTGGTTGGGGGCGAACACAATGAGCAGTTCTTC
clone size: NA; D gene: NA; V gene: TRBV24-1; J gene: TRBJ1-1; CDR3 protein: CATSEEGNTEAFF; CDR3 DNA: TGTGCCACCAGTGAAGAGGGGAACACTGAAGCTTTCTTT
clone size: NA; D gene: TRBD1; V gene: TRBV28; J gene: TRBJ1-2; CDR3 protein: CATARGTGRYGYTF; CDR3 DNA: TGTGCCACCGCGAGGGGGACAGGGCGCTATGGCTACACCTTC
clone size: NA; D gene: NA; V gene: TRBV5-1; J gene: TRBJ1-1; CDR3 protein: CASRARTSGGNTEAFF; CDR3 DNA: TGCGCCAGCAGGGCCAGGACCTCCGGGGGAAACACTGAAGCTTTCTTT
clone size: NA; D gene: NA; V gene: TRBV7-9; J gene: TRBJ2-7; CDR3 protein: CASSPVNYYEQYF; CDR3 DNA: TGTGCCAGCAGCCCTGTAAACTACTACGAGCAGTACTTC
clone size: NA; D gene: NA; V gene: TRBV7-9; J gene: TRBJ2-5; CDR3 protein: CASSLPRSQETQYF; CDR3 DNA: TGTGCCAGCAGCCTCCCGAGGAGCCAAGAGACCCAGTACTTC
clone size: NA; D gene: NA; V gene: TRBV30; J gene: TRBJ1-1; CDR3 protein: CAWSGGAHTEAFF; CDR3 DNA: TGTGCCTGGAGCGGAGGGGCACACACTGAAGCTTTCTTT
clone size: NA; D gene: TRBD1; V gene: TRBV7-9; J gene: TRBJ2-1; CDR3 protein: CASSPAYGGQVSYNEQFF; CDR3 DNA: TGTGCCAGCAGCCCAGCTTATGGCGGACAGGTCTCCTACAATGAGCAGTTCTTC
clone size: few; D gene: TRBD2; V gene: TRBV28; J gene: TRBJ2-7; CDR3 protein: CASSLLAGKDYEQYF; CDR3 DNA: TGTGCCAGCAGTTTGTTAGCGGGAAAAGACTACGAGCAGTACTTC
clone size: NA; D gene: NA; V gene: TRBV9; J gene: TRBJ2-7; CDR3 protein: CASSVAPGGSYEQYF; CDR3 DNA: TGTGCCAGCAGCGTAGCACCCGGGGGTTCCTACGAGCAGTACTTC
clone size: NA; D gene: TRBD2; V gene: TRBV7-9; J gene: TRBJ2-7; CDR3 protein: CASSPPLAGVGEQYF; CDR3 DNA: TGTGCCAGCAGCCCTCCTCTAGCGGGAGTCGGGGAGCAGTACTTC
clone size: once; D gene: TRBD1; V gene: TRBV4-2; J gene: TRBJ1-5; CDR3 protein: CASSLGTGSNQPQHF; CDR3 DNA: TGTGCCAGCAGTCTCGGGACAGGGTCGAATCAGCCCCAGCATTTT
clone size: NA; D gene: NA; V gene: TRBV4-2; J gene: TRBJ1-2; CDR3 protein: CASSQDSLGGYTF; CDR3 DNA: TGTGCCAGCAGCCAAGACAGCCTGGGCGGCTACACCTTC